This is a list of T cell receptor beta chains from one sample in a study of blood T cells in healthy people across ages. TCRdb re-analysed the 5' RACE reads in MiXCR, keeping a single row per CDR3 protein. This sample has 1.5 million to 2 million distinct CDR3 sequences, with around half found just once. The sequencing sample was made of blood. The receptors shown here come from a woman aged 40 to 50 in good health. CDR3s include the opening cysteine and the closing phenylalanine or tryptophan. The D gene is left open where the match is weak. Clone size is stated in some rows and not others, as once, few, many or a class when expanded.

v_call: TRBV20-1
clone_size: .
j_call: TRBJ1-2
d_call: .
cdr3_aa: CSTSTGTINYGYTF
cdr3_nt: TGCAGTACCTCTACAGGGACAATTAACTATGGCTACACCTTC

v_call: TRBV14
clone_size: .
j_call: TRBJ2-3
d_call: TRBD2
cdr3_aa: CASSQDSPLAGGTDAQYF
cdr3_nt: TGTGCCAGCAGCCAAGATTCTCCACTAGCGGGGGGCACAGATGCGCAGTATTTT

v_call: TRBV15
clone_size: once
j_call: TRBJ1-4
d_call: TRBD1
cdr3_aa: CATSRAGTGGEKLFF
cdr3_nt: TGTGCCACCAGCAGGGCCGGGACAGGGGGCGAAAAACTGTTTTTT

v_call: TRBV7-2
clone_size: many
j_call: TRBJ2-7
d_call: TRBD2
cdr3_aa: CASRLAGGDYEQYF
cdr3_nt: TGTGCCAGCAGACTAGCGGGGGGGGACTACGAGCAGTACTTC

v_call: TRBV27
clone_size: .
j_call: TRBJ2-4
d_call: TRBD2
cdr3_aa: CASSQTSGGYKQYF
cdr3_nt: TGTGCCAGCAGTCAGACTAGCGGGGGGTATAAGCAGTACTTC

v_call: TRBV29-1
clone_size: .
j_call: TRBJ2-5
d_call: TRBD1
cdr3_aa: CSVASCGRGRQETQYF
cdr3_nt: TGCAGCGTTGCTTCATGTGGCAGGGGGCGTCAAGAGACTCAGTACTTC

v_call: TRBV25-1
clone_size: .
j_call: TRBJ2-5
d_call: .
cdr3_aa: CASSGLGRGIQETQYF
cdr3_nt: TGTGCCAGCAGTGGATTGGGCAGGGGAATTCAAGAGACCCAGTACTTC

v_call: TRBV18
clone_size: .
j_call: TRBJ2-3
d_call: .
cdr3_aa: CASSPLPSTDTQYF
cdr3_nt: TGTGCCAGCTCACCGTTACCGAGCACAGATACGCAGTATTTT

v_call: TRBV24-1
clone_size: .
j_call: TRBJ2-1
d_call: .
cdr3_aa: CATSEPKGNNEQFF
cdr3_nt: TGTGCCACCAGTGAACCCAAGGGGAACAATGAGCAGTTCTTC

v_call: TRBV12-3/TRBV12-4
clone_size: few
j_call: TRBJ1-2
d_call: TRBD1
cdr3_aa: CATRQGGYGYTF
cdr3_nt: TGTGCCACGAGACAGGGTGGATATGGCTACACCTTC

v_call: TRBV13
clone_size: .
j_call: TRBJ2-3
d_call: TRBD2
cdr3_aa: CASSPPGLVYQYF
cdr3_nt: TGTGCCAGCAGCCCTCCGGGACTAGTTTATCAGTATTTT

v_call: TRBV4-1
clone_size: .
j_call: TRBJ1-1
d_call: .
cdr3_aa: CASSQQGRNTEAFF
cdr3_nt: TGCGCCAGCAGCCAGCAGGGCCGTAACACCGAAGCTTTCTTT

v_call: TRBV7-2
clone_size: .
j_call: TRBJ2-1
d_call: .
cdr3_aa: CASSVVDSYNEQFF
cdr3_nt: TGTGCCAGCAGCGTAGTTGACAGTTACAATGAGCAGTTCTTC

v_call: TRBV28
clone_size: .
j_call: TRBJ2-3
d_call: TRBD2
cdr3_aa: CASSSLGGRWGGTQYF
cdr3_nt: TGTGCCAGCAGTTCCCTCGGGGGGAGGTGGGGAGGTACGCAGTATTTT

v_call: TRBV20-1
clone_size: .
j_call: TRBJ2-3
d_call: .
cdr3_aa: CSASKGSKVTDTQYF
cdr3_nt: TGCAGTGCGTCGAAGGGGAGTAAAGTGACAGATACGCAGTATTTT

v_call: TRBV4-3
clone_size: .
j_call: TRBJ2-6
d_call: .
cdr3_aa: CASSQKGFIGGANVLTF
cdr3_nt: TGCGCCAGCAGCCAAAAGGGGTTTATTGGTGGGGCCAACGTCCTGACTTTC

v_call: TRBV11-1
clone_size: .
j_call: TRBJ2-5
d_call: .
cdr3_aa: CASSFLGPRKTQYF
cdr3_nt: TGTGCCAGCAGCTTCCTGGGACCCCGGAAGACCCAGTACTTC

v_call: TRBV20-1
clone_size: .
j_call: TRBJ2-1
d_call: TRBD2
cdr3_aa: CSALTSGGENSYNEQFF
cdr3_nt: TGCAGTGCTTTGACTAGCGGGGGGGAAAACTCCTACAATGAGCAGTTCTTC

v_call: TRBV5-5
clone_size: few
j_call: TRBJ2-7
d_call: .
cdr3_aa: CASSLGSSGWEQYF
cdr3_nt: TGTGCCAGCAGCTTGGGTTCGTCTGGTTGGGAGCAGTACTTC

v_call: TRBV10-3
clone_size: .
j_call: TRBJ2-7
d_call: TRBD1
cdr3_aa: CAINLGQGSYEQYF
cdr3_nt: TGTGCCATCAATTTGGGACAGGGTTCCTACGAGCAGTACTTC

v_call: TRBV15
clone_size: .
j_call: TRBJ2-1
d_call: TRBD2
cdr3_aa: CATSADRTSGGNEQFF
cdr3_nt: TGTGCCACCAGCGCGGATAGGACTAGCGGGGGCAATGAGCAGTTCTTC

v_call: TRBV7-9
clone_size: .
j_call: TRBJ2-5
d_call: .
cdr3_aa: CASSFLHETQYF
cdr3_nt: TGTGCCAGCAGCTTCCTTCACGAGACCCAGTACTTC

v_call: TRBV28
clone_size: .
j_call: TRBJ2-7
d_call: .
cdr3_aa: CASLGHQDFYEQYF
cdr3_nt: TGTGCCAGCCTGGGACACCAAGATTTCTACGAGCAGTACTTC

v_call: TRBV29-1
clone_size: .
j_call: TRBJ1-4
d_call: .
cdr3_aa: CSVVYSINEKLFF
cdr3_nt: TGCAGCGTCGTCTACAGCATTAATGAAAAACTGTTTTTT

v_call: TRBV28
clone_size: .
j_call: TRBJ2-5
d_call: TRBD1
cdr3_aa: CASSLRDRGYLETQYF
cdr3_nt: TGTGCCAGCAGTTTACGGGACAGGGGGTATCTAGAGACCCAGTACTTC

v_call: TRBV12-3/TRBV12-4
clone_size: .
j_call: TRBJ2-5
d_call: .
cdr3_aa: CASSFGLSLQETQYF
cdr3_nt: TGTGCCAGCAGTTTCGGGCTTTCTCTACAAGAGACCCAGTACTTC

v_call: TRBV7-9
clone_size: .
j_call: TRBJ1-2
d_call: TRBD1
cdr3_aa: CASSPRQGPKNYGYTF
cdr3_nt: TGTGCCAGCAGCCCCCGACAGGGGCCGAAAAACTATGGCTACACCTTC

v_call: TRBV18
clone_size: .
j_call: TRBJ2-2
d_call: .
cdr3_aa: CASSSSAGPTGELFF
cdr3_nt: TGTGCCAGCTCATCGTCCGCAGGGCCCACCGGGGAGCTGTTTTTT

v_call: TRBV6-2/TRBV6-3
clone_size: .
j_call: TRBJ2-3
d_call: TRBD2
cdr3_aa: CTSSYASGDTDTQYF
cdr3_nt: TGTACCAGCAGTTATGCTAGCGGGGACACAGATACGCAGTATTTT

v_call: TRBV6-1
clone_size: .
j_call: TRBJ2-5
d_call: TRBD1
cdr3_aa: CASRPGQFETQYF
cdr3_nt: TGTGCCAGCAGACCGGGACAGTTTGAGACCCAGTACTTC

v_call: TRBV6-2/TRBV6-3
clone_size: .
j_call: TRBJ2-5
d_call: .
cdr3_aa: CASSYSNWLQETQYF
cdr3_nt: TGTGCCAGCAGTTACTCGAACTGGCTACAAGAGACCCAGTACTTC

v_call: TRBV4-1
clone_size: few
j_call: TRBJ2-1
d_call: TRBD1
cdr3_aa: CASSQGTGGYEQFF
cdr3_nt: TGCGCCAGCAGCCAGGGGACAGGGGGCTATGAGCAGTTCTTC

v_call: TRBV5-1
clone_size: .
j_call: TRBJ1-2
d_call: .
cdr3_aa: CASSVTGGLQGYTF
cdr3_nt: TGCGCCAGCAGCGTGACCGGGGGGCTACAGGGCTACACCTTC

v_call: TRBV25-1
clone_size: .
j_call: TRBJ2-3
d_call: .
cdr3_aa: CASTPKPERDGYTDTQYF
cdr3_nt: TGTGCCAGCACCCCAAAGCCGGAGAGGGACGGTTACACAGATACGCAGTATTTT

v_call: TRBV27
clone_size: .
j_call: TRBJ2-7
d_call: .
cdr3_aa: CASSWASGSDEQYF
cdr3_nt: TGTGCCAGCAGTTGGGCATCAGGGTCGGACGAGCAGTACTTC

v_call: TRBV7-9
clone_size: .
j_call: TRBJ2-2
d_call: TRBD2
cdr3_aa: CASSPRTSGAKGELFF
cdr3_nt: TGTGCCAGCAGTCCGCGGACTAGCGGGGCGAAGGGGGAGCTGTTTTTT

v_call: TRBV9
clone_size: .
j_call: TRBJ2-5
d_call: TRBD2
cdr3_aa: CASKSGGAGGETQYF
cdr3_nt: TGTGCCAGCAAGAGCGGGGGGGCAGGAGGAGAGACCCAGTACTTC

v_call: TRBV15
clone_size: .
j_call: TRBJ1-5
d_call: .
cdr3_aa: CATSRRVRGENQPQHF
cdr3_nt: TGTGCCACCAGCAGAAGAGTGAGGGGAGAAAATCAGCCCCAGCATTTT

v_call: TRBV11-1
clone_size: .
j_call: TRBJ1-2
d_call: .
cdr3_aa: CASSLAAGDTYGYTF
cdr3_nt: TGTGCCAGCAGCTTAGCGGCAGGTGACACCTATGGCTACACCTTC

v_call: TRBV4-2
clone_size: .
j_call: TRBJ1-4
d_call: .
cdr3_aa: CAGSQDRIERDSEATNEKLFF
cdr3_nt: TGTGCCGGCAGCCAAGATCGAATCGAACGTGATTCAGAGGCAACTAATGAAAAACTGTTTTTT

v_call: TRBV6-2/TRBV6-3
clone_size: .
j_call: TRBJ2-1
d_call: TRBD2
cdr3_aa: CASSRTSKNSYNEQFF
cdr3_nt: TGTGCCAGCAGCCGGACTAGCAAGAACTCCTACAATGAGCAGTTCTTC

v_call: TRBV4-2
clone_size: few
j_call: TRBJ2-1
d_call: TRBD2
cdr3_aa: CASSQGGLAGGLSYNEQFF
cdr3_nt: TGTGCCAGCAGCCAAGGGGGGCTAGCGGGGGGCCTATCCTACAATGAGCAGTTCTTC

v_call: TRBV7-9
clone_size: many
j_call: TRBJ2-7
d_call: .
cdr3_aa: CASSLYPYEQYF
cdr3_nt: TGTGCCAGCAGCTTATACCCGTACGAGCAGTACTTC

v_call: TRBV6-5
clone_size: once
j_call: TRBJ2-7
d_call: .
cdr3_aa: CASRAAGGYEQYF
cdr3_nt: TGTGCCAGCAGGGCGGCTGGAGGGTACGAGCAGTACTTC

v_call: TRBV29-1
clone_size: few
j_call: TRBJ1-6
d_call: .
cdr3_aa: CSVSGQPGSPLHF
cdr3_nt: TGCAGCGTTTCTGGACAGCCCGGTTCACCCCTCCACTTT

v_call: TRBV25-1
clone_size: .
j_call: TRBJ1-1
d_call: .
cdr3_aa: CASSGVSGAFF
cdr3_nt: TGTGCCAGCTCCGGGGTTTCTGGAGCTTTCTTT

v_call: TRBV10-3
clone_size: .
j_call: TRBJ2-7
d_call: TRBD1
cdr3_aa: CAIRRQGAYEQYF
cdr3_nt: TGTGCCATCAGACGACAGGGAGCCTACGAGCAGTACTTC

v_call: TRBV5-1
clone_size: .
j_call: TRBJ1-2
d_call: TRBD1
cdr3_aa: CASSLSAGTGPANYGYTF
cdr3_nt: TGCGCCAGCAGCTTGAGTGCAGGGACAGGGCCTGCTAACTATGGCTACACCTTC

v_call: TRBV4-1
clone_size: few
j_call: TRBJ2-3
d_call: .
cdr3_aa: CASSQEGAGKDTQYF
cdr3_nt: TGCGCCAGCAGCCAAGAGGGAGCCGGGAAAGATACGCAGTATTTT

v_call: TRBV6-5
clone_size: .
j_call: TRBJ1-2
d_call: TRBD1
cdr3_aa: CASSRQGRRSYGYTF
cdr3_nt: TGTGCCAGCAGTCGACAGGGCCGGAGGTCCTATGGCTACACCTTC

v_call: TRBV27
clone_size: .
j_call: TRBJ1-2
d_call: .
cdr3_aa: CASSPGHRSYGYTF
cdr3_nt: TGTGCCAGCAGTCCGGGACACCGGAGCTATGGCTACACCTTC

v_call: TRBV10-1
clone_size: few
j_call: TRBJ2-3
d_call: .
cdr3_aa: CASSDPGRTTDTQYF
cdr3_nt: TGCGCCAGCAGTGATCCGGGGAGGACCACAGATACGCAGTATTTT

v_call: TRBV5-5
clone_size: .
j_call: TRBJ1-1
d_call: .
cdr3_aa: CASSPYAGTEAFF
cdr3_nt: TGTGCCAGCAGCCCCTACGCGGGCACTGAAGCTTTCTTT

v_call: TRBV7-9
clone_size: .
j_call: TRBJ2-3
d_call: TRBD2
cdr3_aa: CASSLARTRSSDTQYF
cdr3_nt: TGTGCCAGCAGCTTAGCGAGGACTAGATCGTCAGATACGCAGTATTTT

v_call: TRBV7-2
clone_size: .
j_call: TRBJ2-5
d_call: TRBD2
cdr3_aa: CASSFSIGTSGGAAQTQYF
cdr3_nt: TGTGCCAGCAGCTTTTCTATCGGGACTAGCGGGGGGGCTGCTCAGACCCAGTACTTC

v_call: TRBV5-1
clone_size: few
j_call: TRBJ2-7
d_call: .
cdr3_aa: CASSLDHPDYEQYF
cdr3_nt: TGCGCCAGCAGCTTGGACCACCCCGACTACGAGCAGTACTTC

v_call: TRBV28
clone_size: .
j_call: TRBJ2-3
d_call: TRBD1
cdr3_aa: CASSLRRQGTDTQYF
cdr3_nt: TGTGCCAGCAGTTTGAGGAGACAGGGGACAGATACGCAGTATTTT